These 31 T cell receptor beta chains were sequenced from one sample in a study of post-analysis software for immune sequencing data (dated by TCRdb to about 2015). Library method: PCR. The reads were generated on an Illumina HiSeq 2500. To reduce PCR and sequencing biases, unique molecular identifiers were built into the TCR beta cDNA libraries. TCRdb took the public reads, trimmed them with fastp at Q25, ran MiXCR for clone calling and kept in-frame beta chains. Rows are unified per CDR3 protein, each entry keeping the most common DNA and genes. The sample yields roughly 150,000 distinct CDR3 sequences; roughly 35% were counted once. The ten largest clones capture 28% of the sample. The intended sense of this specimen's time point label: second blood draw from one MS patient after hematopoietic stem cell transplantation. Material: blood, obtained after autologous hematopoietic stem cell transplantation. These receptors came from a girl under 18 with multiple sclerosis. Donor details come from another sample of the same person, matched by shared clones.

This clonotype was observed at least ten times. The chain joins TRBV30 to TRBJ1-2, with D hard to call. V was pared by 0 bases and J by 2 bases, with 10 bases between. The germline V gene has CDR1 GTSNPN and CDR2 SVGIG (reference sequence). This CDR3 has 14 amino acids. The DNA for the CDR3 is TGTGCCTGGAGTGTACTATCCTACAACTATGGCTACACCTTC. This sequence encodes CAWSVLSYNYGYTF.

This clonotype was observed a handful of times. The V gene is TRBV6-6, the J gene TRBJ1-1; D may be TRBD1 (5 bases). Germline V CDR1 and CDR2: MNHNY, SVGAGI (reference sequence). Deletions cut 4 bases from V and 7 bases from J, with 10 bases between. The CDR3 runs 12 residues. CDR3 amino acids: CASSSTDSEAFF. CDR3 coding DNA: TGTGCCAGCAGTTCTACCGACAGTGAAGCTTTCTTT.

This chain's CDR3 is CATYLTSGSTDTQYF. The CDR3 DNA reads TGTGCCACCTACCTGACTAGCGGGAGCACAGATACGCAGTATTTT. This chain joins TRBV2 and TRBJ2-3; 10 bases map to TRBD2. V dropped 10 bases and J dropped 0; count of bases not matched to a gene: 7. From germline, CDR1 is SNHLY and CDR2 FYNNEI. This CDR3 contains 15 residues.

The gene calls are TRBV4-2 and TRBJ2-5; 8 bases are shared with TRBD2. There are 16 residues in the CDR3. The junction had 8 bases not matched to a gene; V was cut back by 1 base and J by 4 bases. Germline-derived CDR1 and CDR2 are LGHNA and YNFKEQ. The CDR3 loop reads CASSQGPGLEGETQYF. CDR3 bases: TGTGCCAGCAGCCAAGGTCCGGGACTAGAGGGAGAGACCCAGTACTTC.

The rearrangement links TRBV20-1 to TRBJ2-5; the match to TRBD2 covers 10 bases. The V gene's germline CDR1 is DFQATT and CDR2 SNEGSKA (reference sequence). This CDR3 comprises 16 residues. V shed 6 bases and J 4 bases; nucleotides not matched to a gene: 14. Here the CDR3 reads CSAPPWKRGGRETQYF. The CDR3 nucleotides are TGCAGTGCCCCGCCATGGAAGCGGGGGGGCCGAGAGACCCAGTACTTC.

For the CDR3, the DNA is TGTGCCAGCAGCCCAGAGCCCGGGACTAGCACAGATACGCAGTATTTT. Its protein product is CASSPEPGTSTDTQYF. This rearrangement joins TRBV7-3 to TRBJ2-3; D is perhaps TRBD2 (6 bases). CDR3 size: 16 residues. Trimming removed 5 bases at V and 0 bases at J, with 15 bases between. Germline lookup yields CDR1 SGHTA and CDR2 FQGTGA.

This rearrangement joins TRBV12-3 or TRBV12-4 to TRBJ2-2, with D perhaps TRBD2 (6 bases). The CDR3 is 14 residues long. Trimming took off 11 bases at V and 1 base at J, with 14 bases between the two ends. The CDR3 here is CALLRGQNTGELFF. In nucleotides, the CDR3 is TGTGCCCTACTGCGGGGCCAGAACACCGGGGAGCTGTTTTTT.

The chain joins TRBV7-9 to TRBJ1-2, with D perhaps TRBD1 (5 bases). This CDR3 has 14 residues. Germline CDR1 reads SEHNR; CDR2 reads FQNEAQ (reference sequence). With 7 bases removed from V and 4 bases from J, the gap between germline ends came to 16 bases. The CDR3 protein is CASTPGSTVYGYTF. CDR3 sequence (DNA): TGTGCCAGCACCCCCGGGTCGACAGTCTATGGCTACACCTTC. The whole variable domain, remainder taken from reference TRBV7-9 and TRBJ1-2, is DTGVSQNPRHKITKRGQNVTFRCDPISEHNRLYWYRQTLGQGPEFLTYFQNEAQLEKSRLLSDRFSAERPKGSFSTLEIQRTEQGDSAMYLCASTPGSTVYGYTFGSGTRLTVV.

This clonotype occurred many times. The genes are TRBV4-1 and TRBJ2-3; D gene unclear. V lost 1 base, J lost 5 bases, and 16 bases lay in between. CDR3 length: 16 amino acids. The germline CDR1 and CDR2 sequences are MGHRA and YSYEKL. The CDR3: CASSQGSGLDLDTQYF. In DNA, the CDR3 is TGCGCCAGCAGCCAAGGTAGTGGGCTAGATTTAGATACGCAGTATTTT.

The CDR3 here is CASSLRLAVTGELFF. The CDR3 bases are TGTGCCAGCAGCTTACGACTAGCGGTCACCGGGGAGCTGTTTTTT. The rearrangement joins TRBV7-8 to TRBJ2-2, with TRBD2 matching 9 bases. The CDR3 length is 15 residues. Germline CDR1 SGHVS, CDR2 FQNEAQ. V dropped 2 bases and J dropped 4; count of bases not matched to a gene: 2.

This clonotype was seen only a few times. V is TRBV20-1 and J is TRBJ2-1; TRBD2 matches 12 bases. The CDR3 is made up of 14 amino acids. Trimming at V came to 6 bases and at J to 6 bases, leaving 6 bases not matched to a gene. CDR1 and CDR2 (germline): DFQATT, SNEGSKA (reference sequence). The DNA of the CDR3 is TGCAGTGCCTGGCTAGCGGGAGGGCCCAATGAGCAGTTCTTC. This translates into CSAWLAGGPNEQFF.

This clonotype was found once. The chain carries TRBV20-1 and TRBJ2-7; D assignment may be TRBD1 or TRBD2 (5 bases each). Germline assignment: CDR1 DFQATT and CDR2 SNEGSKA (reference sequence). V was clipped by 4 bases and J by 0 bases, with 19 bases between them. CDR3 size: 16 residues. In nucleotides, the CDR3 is TGCAGTGCTACCGGGACGGCGGGTAGGGCCTCCTACGAGCAGTACTTC. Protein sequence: CSATGTAGRASYEQYF.

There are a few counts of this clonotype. CDR3 loop: CASSLQGRETQYF. CDR3 in DNA: TGTGCCAGCAGCTTACAGGGGCGGGAGACCCAGTACTTC. This chain uses TRBV11-1 with TRBJ2-5; D perhaps matches TRBD1 (6 bases). This CDR3 spans 13 amino acids. V lost 2 bases and J 5 bases, leaving 9 bases between the germline ends. The germline gives CDR1 SGHAT, CDR2 FQDESV (reference sequence).

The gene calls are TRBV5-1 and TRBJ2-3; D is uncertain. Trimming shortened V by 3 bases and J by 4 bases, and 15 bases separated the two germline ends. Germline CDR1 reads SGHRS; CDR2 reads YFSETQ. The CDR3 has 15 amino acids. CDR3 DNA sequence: TGCGCCAGCAGCTCGACGGGTTTAAATTCAGATACGCAGTATTTT. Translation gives CASSSTGLNSDTQYF.

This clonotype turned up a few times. The CDR3 DNA is TGCGCCAGCAGCTTGGCAGGGGGTTGGCAAGAGACCCAGTACTTC. The encoded protein is CASSLAGGWQETQYF. The chain employs TRBV5-1 and TRBJ2-5, with 7 bases fitting TRBD1. J was trimmed by 2 bases and V by 0 bases; bases with no gene match: 4. CDR1 SGHRS and CDR2 YFSETQ come from the germline V gene. The CDR3 length is 15 residues.

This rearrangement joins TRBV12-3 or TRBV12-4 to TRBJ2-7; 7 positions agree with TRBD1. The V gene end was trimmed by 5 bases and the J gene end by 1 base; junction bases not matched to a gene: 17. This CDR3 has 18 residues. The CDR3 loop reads CASSHASVTGERSYEQYF. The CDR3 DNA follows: TGTGCCAGCAGTCACGCGTCCGTAACAGGGGAACGGTCCTACGAGCAGTACTTC.

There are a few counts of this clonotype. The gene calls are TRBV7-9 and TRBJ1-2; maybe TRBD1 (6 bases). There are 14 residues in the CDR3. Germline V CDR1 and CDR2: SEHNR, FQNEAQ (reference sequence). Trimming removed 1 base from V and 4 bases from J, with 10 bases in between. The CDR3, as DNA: TGTGCCAGCAGCTTAGTTGGACAGCCCTATGGCTACACCTTC. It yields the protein CASSLVGQPYGYTF.

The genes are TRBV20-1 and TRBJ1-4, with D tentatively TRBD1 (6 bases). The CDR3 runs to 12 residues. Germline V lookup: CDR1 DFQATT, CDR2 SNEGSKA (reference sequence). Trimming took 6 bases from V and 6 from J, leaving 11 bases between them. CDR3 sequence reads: CSAVGGDEKLFF. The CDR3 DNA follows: TGCAGTGCGGTGGGGGGCGATGAAAAACTGTTTTTT.

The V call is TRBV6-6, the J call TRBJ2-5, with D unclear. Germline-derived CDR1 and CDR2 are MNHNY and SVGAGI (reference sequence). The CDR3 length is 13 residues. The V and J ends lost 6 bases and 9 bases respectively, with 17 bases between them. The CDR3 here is CASSPGPESPQYF. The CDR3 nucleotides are TGTGCCAGCAGCCCCGGACCCGAAAGTCCCCAGTACTTC.

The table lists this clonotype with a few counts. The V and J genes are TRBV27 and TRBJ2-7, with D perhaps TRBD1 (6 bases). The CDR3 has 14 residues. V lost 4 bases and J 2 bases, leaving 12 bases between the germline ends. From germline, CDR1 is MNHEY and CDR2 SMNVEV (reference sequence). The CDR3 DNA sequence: TGTGCCAGCAGTTCTATCGGACAGACCTACGAGCAGTACTTC. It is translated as CASSSIGQTYEQYF.

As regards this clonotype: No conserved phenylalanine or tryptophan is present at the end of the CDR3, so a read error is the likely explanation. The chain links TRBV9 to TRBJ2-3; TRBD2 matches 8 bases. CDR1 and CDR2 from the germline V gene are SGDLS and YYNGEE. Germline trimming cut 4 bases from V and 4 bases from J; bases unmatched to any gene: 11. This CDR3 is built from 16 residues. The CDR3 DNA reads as TGTGCCAGCAGCCCCTGGGGGGCGGGAGGACCAGATACGCAGTATTGT. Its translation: CASSPWGAGGPDTQYC.

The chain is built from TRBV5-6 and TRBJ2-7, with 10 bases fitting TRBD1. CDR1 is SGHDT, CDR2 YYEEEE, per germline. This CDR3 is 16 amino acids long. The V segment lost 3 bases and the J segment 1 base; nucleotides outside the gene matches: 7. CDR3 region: CASSSRGTGASYEQYF. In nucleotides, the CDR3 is TGTGCCAGCAGCTCCCGCGGGACAGGGGCTTCCTACGAGCAGTACTTC.

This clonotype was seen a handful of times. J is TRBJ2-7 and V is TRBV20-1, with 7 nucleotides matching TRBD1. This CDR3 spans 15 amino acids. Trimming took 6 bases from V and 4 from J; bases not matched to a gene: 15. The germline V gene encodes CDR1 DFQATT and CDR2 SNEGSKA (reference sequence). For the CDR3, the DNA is TGCAGTGCCCGCGACAGGGCCAACTCTATTTACGAGCAGTACTTC. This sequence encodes CSARDRANSIYEQYF.

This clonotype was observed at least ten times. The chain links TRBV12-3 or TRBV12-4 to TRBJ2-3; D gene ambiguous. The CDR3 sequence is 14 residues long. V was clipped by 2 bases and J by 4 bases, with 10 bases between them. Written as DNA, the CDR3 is TGTGCCAGCAGTTTAAATTCGGTGGCAGATACGCAGTATTTT. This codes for CASSLNSVADTQYF.

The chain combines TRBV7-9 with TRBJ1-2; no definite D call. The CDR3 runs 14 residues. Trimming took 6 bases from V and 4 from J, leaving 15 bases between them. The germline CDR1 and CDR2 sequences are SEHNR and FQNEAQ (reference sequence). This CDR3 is CASRAAEPGYGYTF. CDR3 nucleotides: TGTGCCAGCAGGGCGGCGGAACCCGGCTATGGCTACACCTTC. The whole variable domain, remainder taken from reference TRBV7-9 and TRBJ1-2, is DTGVSQNPRHKITKRGQNVTFRCDPISEHNRLYWYRQTLGQGPEFLTYFQNEAQLEKSRLLSDRFSAERPKGSFSTLEIQRTEQGDSAMYLCASRAAEPGYGYTFGSGTRLTVV.

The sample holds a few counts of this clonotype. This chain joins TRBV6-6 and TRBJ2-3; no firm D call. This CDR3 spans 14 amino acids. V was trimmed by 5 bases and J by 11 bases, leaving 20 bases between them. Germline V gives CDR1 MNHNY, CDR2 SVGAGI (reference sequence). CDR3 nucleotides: TGTGCCAGCAGTCACCCATCTCTTGGGGTTCAGCAGTATTTT. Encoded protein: CASSHPSLGVQQYF.

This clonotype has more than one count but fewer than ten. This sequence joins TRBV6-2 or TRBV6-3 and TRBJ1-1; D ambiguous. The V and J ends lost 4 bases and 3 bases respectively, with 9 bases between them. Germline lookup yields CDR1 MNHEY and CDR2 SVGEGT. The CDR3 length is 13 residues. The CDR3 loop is CASSLRRDTEAFF. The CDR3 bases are TGTGCCAGCAGTTTGCGGAGGGACACTGAAGCTTTCTTT.

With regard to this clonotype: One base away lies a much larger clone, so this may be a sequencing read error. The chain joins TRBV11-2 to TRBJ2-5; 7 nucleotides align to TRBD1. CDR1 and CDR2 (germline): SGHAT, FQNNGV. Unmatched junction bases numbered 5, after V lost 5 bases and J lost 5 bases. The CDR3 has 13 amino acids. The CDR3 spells CASSQQGSETQYF. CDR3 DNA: TGTGCCAGCAGCCAACAGGGGTCGGAGACCCAGTACTTC.

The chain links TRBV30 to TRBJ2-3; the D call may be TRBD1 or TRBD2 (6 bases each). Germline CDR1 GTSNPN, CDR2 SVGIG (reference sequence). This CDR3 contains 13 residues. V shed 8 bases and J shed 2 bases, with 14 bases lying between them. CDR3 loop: CAHGGGVTDTQYF. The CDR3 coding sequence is TGTGCCCACGGAGGGGGAGTCACAGATACGCAGTATTTT.

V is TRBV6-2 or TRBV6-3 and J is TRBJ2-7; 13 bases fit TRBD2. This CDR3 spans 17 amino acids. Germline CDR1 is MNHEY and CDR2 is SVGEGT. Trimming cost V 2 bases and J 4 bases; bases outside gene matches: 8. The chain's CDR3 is CASSYDRLAGGLYEQYF. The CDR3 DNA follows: TGTGCCAGCAGTTACGACCGACTAGCGGGAGGTTTGTACGAGCAGTACTTC.

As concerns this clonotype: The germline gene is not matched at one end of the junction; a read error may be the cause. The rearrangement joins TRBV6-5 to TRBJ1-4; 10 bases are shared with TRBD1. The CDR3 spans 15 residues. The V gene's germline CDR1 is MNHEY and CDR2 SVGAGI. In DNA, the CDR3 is TGTGCCGGCAGGTTGACAGGGGGCACTAATGAAAAACTGTTTTTT. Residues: CAGRLTGGTNEKLFF.